The T cell receptor (beta chain) described here comes from a study of blood T cells in healthy people across ages. Whole-study findings and limits: The unsorted PBMCs prevented any conclusive comparison of naive versus antigen-experienced cells.

The draw of peripheral blood yielded ten milliliters from each donor. Each sample yielded at least 5.5 micrograms of PBMC total RNA. A remark on this clonotype: Its specificity is not known.

Combining a sample-barcoded 5' primer with a J-beta primer mix, a second PCR ran for 7 to 11 cycles. TCRdb re-analysed the 5' RACE reads in MiXCR, keeping a single row per CDR3 protein. This table has 1.5 million to 1.9 million distinct CDR3 sequences, 40% to 45% appearing once. Trimming removed 0 bases at V and 0 bases at J, with 14 bases between. The CDR3 is 17 residues long. Germline CDR1 and CDR2: DFQATT and SNEGSKA (reference sequence). The chain links TRBV20-1 to TRBJ1-4; D ambiguous. Sequencing was carried out using blood. The origin of this receptor is a woman under 30 in good health. The CDR3 region is CSARDSRRDATNEKLFF. In nucleotides, the CDR3 is TGCAGTGCTAGAGATTCACGGAGGGATGCAACTAATGAAAAACTGTTTTTT.